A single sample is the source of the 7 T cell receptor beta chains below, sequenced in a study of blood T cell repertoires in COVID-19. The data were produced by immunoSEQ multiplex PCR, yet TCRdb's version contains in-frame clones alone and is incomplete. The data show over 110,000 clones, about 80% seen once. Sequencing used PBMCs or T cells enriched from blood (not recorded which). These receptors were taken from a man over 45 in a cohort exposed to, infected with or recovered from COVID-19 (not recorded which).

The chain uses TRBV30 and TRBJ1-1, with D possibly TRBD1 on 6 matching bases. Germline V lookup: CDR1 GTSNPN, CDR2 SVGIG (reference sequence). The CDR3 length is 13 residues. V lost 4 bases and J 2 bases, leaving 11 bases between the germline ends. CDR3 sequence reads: CAWIKGGNTEAFF. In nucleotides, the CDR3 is TGTGCCTGGATCAAAGGGGGTAACACTGAAGCTTTCTTT.

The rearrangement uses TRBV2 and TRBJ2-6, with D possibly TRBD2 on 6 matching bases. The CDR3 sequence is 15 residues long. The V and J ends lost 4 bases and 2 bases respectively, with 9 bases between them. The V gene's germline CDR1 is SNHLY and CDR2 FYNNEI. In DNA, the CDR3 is TGTGCCAGCAGTGGTCGGGGGACTGGGGCCAACGTCCTGACTTTC. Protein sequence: CASSGRGTGANVLTF.

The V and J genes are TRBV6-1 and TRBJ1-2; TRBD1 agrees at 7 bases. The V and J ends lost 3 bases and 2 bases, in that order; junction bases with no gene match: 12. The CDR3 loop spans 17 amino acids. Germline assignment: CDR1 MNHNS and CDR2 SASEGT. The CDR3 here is CASSDGQGVHRNYGYTF. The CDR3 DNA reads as TGTGCCAGCAGTGATGGTCAGGGGGTACACCGCAACTATGGCTACACCTTC.

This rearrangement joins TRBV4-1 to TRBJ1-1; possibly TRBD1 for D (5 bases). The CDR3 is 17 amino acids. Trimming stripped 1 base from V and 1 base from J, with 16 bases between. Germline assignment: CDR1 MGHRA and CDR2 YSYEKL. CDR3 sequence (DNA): TGCGCCAGCAGCCAAGGGTTGTGGGGGGGGTCGAACACTGAAGCTTTCTTT. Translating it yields CASSQGLWGGSNTEAFF.

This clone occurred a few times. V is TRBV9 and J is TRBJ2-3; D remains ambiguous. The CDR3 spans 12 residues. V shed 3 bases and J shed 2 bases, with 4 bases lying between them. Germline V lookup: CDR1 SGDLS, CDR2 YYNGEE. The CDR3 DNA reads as TGTGCCAGCAGCGGTAACACAGATACGCAGTATTTT. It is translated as CASSGNTDTQYF. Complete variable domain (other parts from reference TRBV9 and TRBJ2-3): DSGVTQTPKHLITATGQRVTLRCSPRSGDLSVYWYQQSLDQGLQFLIQYYNGEERAKGNILERFSAQQFPDLHSELNLSSLELGDSALYFCASSGNTDTQYFGPGTRLTVL.

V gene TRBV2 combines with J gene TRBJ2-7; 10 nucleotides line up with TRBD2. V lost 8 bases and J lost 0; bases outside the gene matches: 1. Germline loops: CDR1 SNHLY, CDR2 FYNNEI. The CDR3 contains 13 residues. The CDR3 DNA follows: TGTGCCAGCGGACTAGCGGCCTCCTACGAGCAGTACTTC. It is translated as CASGLAASYEQYF.

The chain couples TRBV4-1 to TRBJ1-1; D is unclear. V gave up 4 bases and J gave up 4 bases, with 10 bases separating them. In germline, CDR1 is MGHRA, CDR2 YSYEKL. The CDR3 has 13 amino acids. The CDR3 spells CASSLAGLTEAFF. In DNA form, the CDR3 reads TGCGCCAGCAGCCTCGCAGGCCTCACTGAAGCTTTCTTT.